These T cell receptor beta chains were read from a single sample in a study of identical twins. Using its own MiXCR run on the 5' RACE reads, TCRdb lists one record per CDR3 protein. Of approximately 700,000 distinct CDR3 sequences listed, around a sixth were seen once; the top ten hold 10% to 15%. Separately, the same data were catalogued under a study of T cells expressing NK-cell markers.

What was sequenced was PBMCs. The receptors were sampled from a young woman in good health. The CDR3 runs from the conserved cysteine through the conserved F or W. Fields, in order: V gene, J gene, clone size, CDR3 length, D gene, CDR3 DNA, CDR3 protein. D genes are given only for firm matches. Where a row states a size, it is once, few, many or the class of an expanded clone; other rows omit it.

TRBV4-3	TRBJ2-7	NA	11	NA	TGCGCCAGCTCTACCAGACTAGTCTCGTACTTC	CASSTRLVSYF
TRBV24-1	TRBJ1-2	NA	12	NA	TGTGCCACCAGTGATTTCCGTGGTGGCTACACCTTC	CATSDFRGGYTF
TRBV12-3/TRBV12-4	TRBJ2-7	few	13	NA	TGTGCCAGCAGCCCTAGCGAGTCCTACGAGCAGTACTTC	CASSPSESYEQYF
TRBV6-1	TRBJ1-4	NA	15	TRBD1	TGTGCCAGCAGCCTCTCGGGACAGGGGACGGAAAAACTGTTTTTT	CASSLSGQGTEKLFF
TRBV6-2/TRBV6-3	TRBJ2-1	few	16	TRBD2	TGTGCCAGCAGCCCGTTGGCGGGAGGGGTGGACAATGAGCAGTTCTTC	CASSPLAGGVDNEQFF
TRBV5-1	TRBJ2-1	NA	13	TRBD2	TGCGCCAGCAGCGACCCTTCTAGCGGCCAGCAGTTCTTC	CASSDPSSGQQFF
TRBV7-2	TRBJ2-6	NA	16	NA	TGTGCCAGCAGCTTGAGGACTCGCTCTGGGGCCAACGTCCTGACTTTC	CASSLRTRSGANVLTF
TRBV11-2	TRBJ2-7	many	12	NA	TGTGCCAGCACTCTTGGCTCCTACGAGCAGTACTTC	CASTLGSYEQYF
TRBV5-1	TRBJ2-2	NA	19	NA	TGCGCCAGCAGCTTGGACCTCCTCGCTAGCGCTTCGAACACCGGGGAGCTGTTTTTT	CASSLDLLASASNTGELFF
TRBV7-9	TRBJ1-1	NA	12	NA	TGTGCCAGCAAGGGTTGGGATACTGAAGCTTTCTTT	CASKGWDTEAFF
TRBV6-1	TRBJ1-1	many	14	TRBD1	TGTGCCAGCACCAGGACAGGGGGGAACACTGAAGCTTTCTTT	CASTRTGGNTEAFF
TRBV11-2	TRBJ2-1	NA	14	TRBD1	TGTGCCAGCAGCTTAGTGGGGACAGGGAAAGAGCAGTTCTTC	CASSLVGTGKEQFF
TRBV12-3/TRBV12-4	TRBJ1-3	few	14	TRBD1	TGTGCCAGCAGCCCGGGACAGGGCGGAAACACCATATATTTT	CASSPGQGGNTIYF
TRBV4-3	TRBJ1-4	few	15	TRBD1	TGCGCCAGCAGCCAAGAACAGGGGTACGATGAAAAACTGTTTTTT	CASSQEQGYDEKLFF
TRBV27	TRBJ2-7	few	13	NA	TGTGCCAGCGGACTCACTGGTTTACACGAGCAGTACTTC	CASGLTGLHEQYF
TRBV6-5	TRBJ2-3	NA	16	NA	TGTGCCAGCAGTTTCGTTACCAAATGCAACACAGATACGCAGTATTTT	CASSFVTKCNTDTQYF
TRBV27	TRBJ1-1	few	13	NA	TGTGCCAGCAGTGTACAGGGAGACACTGAAGCTTTCTTT	CASSVQGDTEAFF
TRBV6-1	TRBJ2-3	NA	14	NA	TGTGCCAGCAGGGAACCAGGCGGCACAGATACGCAGTATTTT	CASREPGGTDTQYF
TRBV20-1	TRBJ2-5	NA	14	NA	TGCAGTGCTAGGTCGGCGGGCCCCCAAGAGACCCAGTACTTC	CSARSAGPQETQYF
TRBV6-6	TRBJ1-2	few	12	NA	TGTGCCAGCAGCTATCGACATCCCGGCTACACCTTC	CASSYRHPGYTF
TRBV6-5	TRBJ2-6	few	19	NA	TGTGCCAGCAGTTTACAGGGACTACCCTCAATCTCTGGGGCCAACGTCCTGACTTTC	CASSLQGLPSISGANVLTF
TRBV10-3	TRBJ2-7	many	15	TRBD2	TGTGCCATCAGTTCACAGCTAGCGGTTGGAAACGAGCAGTACTTC	CAISSQLAVGNEQYF
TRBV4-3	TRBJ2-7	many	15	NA	TGCGCCAGCAGCCAAGGCCCGGGAAGGGTCTACGAGCAGTACTTC	CASSQGPGRVYEQYF
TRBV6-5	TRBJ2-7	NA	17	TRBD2	TGTGCCAGCAGTTACTCAGGCCCAGCGGGGGGAGTTTACGAGCAGTACTTC	CASSYSGPAGGVYEQYF
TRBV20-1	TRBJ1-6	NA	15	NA	TGCAGTGCTAGAGATCTCCTGGGGCTTAATTCACCCCTCCACTTT	CSARDLLGLNSPLHF
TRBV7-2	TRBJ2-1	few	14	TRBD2	TGTGCCAGCAGCCACCCGGGACTAGCGATTGAGCAGTTCTTC	CASSHPGLAIEQFF
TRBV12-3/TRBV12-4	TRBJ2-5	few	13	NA	TGTGCCAGCAGTCGGGGGAGCGTGGAGACCCAGTACTTC	CASSRGSVETQYF
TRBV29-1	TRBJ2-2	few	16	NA	TGCAGCGTTGAAGCCCATACTAGGGCGATGGTCGGGGAGCTGTTTTTT	CSVEAHTRAMVGELFF
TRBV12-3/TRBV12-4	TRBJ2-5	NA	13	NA	TGTGCCAGCAGTTTAACTCGCCTCGGGGCCCAGTACTTC	CASSLTRLGAQYF
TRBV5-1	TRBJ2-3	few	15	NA	TGCGCCAGCAACTTCAACCGACGGGGGACAGATACGCAGTATTTT	CASNFNRRGTDTQYF
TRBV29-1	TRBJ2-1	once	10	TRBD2	TGCAGCGCCGCGGGGGATGAGCAGTTCTTC	CSAAGDEQFF
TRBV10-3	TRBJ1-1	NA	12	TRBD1	TGTGCCACCCGGACAGGTGGTACTGAAGCTTTCTTT	CATRTGGTEAFF
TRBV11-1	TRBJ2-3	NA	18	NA	TGTGCCAGCAGCTTATCAAATCATGTACGCCCAAGCACAGATACGCAGTATTTT	CASSLSNHVRPSTDTQYF
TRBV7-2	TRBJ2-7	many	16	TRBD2	TGTGCCAGCAGCCCCTGGGGCGGGAGCCGCTCCTACGAGCAGTACTTC	CASSPWGGSRSYEQYF
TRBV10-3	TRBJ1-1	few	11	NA	TGTGCCATCAGTGAGGGCACTGAAGCTTTCTTT	CAISEGTEAFF
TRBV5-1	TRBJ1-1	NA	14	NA	TGCGCCAGCCGACCTGGGGGTGTGAACACTGAAGCTTTCTTT	CASRPGGVNTEAFF
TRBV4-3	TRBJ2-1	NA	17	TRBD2	TGCGCCAGCAGCCAACAAGCGGGAGGACACCGATACAATGAGCAGTTCTTC	CASSQQAGGHRYNEQFF
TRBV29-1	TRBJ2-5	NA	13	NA	TGCAGCGTCCGACGGCGAGGGGGAGAGACCCAGTACTTC	CSVRRRGGETQYF
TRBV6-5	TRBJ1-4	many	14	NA	TGTGCCAGCAGTTACGGGACAACTAATGAAAAACTGTTTTTT	CASSYGTTNEKLFF
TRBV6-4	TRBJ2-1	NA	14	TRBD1	TGTGCCAGCAGTCCGGGACAGGAGGGTAATGAGCAGTTCTTC	CASSPGQEGNEQFF